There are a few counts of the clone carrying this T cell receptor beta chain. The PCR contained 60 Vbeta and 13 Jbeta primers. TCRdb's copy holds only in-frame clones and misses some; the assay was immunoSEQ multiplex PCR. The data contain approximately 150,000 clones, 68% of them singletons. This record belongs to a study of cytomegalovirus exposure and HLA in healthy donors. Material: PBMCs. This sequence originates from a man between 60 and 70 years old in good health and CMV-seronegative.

The CDR3 loop is CSVGVLQGTQAFF. Here the CDR3 DNA reads TGCAGCGTTGGGGTATTACAGGGAACGCAAGCTTTCTTT. The chain joins TRBV29-1 to TRBJ1-1; D may be TRBD1 (6 bases). The CDR3 length is 13 residues. Trimming removed 4 bases at V and 9 bases at J, with 18 bases between. In germline, CDR1 is SQVTM, CDR2 ANQGSEA.